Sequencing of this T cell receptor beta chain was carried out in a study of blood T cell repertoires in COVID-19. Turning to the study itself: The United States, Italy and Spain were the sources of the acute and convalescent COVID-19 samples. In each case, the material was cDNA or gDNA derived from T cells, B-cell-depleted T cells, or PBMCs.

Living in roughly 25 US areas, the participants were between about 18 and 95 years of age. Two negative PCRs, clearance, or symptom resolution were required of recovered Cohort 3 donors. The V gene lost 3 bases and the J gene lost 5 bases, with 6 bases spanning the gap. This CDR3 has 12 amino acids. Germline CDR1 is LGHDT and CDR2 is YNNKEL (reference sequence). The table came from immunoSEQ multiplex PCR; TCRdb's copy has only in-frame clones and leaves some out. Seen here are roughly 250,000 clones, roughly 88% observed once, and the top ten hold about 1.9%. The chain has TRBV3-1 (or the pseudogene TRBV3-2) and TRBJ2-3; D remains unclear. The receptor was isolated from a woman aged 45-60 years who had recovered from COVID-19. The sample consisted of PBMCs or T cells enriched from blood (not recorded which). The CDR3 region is CASSHLQDTQYF. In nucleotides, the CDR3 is TGTGCCAGCAGCCACTTACAAGATACGCAGTATTTT.